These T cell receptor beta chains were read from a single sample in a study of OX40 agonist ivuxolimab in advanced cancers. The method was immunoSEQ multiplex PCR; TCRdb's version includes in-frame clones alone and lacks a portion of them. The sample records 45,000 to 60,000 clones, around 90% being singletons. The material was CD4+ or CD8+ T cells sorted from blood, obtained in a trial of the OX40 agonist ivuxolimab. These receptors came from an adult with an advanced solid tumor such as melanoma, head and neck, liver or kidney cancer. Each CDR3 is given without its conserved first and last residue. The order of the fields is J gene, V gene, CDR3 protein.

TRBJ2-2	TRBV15	ATSRGSTGGVTGELF
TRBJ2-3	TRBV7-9	ASGGMRSGVGTDTQY
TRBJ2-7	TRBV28	ASSLAGGPREQY
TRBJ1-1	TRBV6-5	ASSLSGTEAF
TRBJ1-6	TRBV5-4	ASSLPGSPLH
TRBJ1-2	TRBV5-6	ASSSGGQHNYGYT
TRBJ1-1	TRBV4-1	ASSLSGQGATEAF
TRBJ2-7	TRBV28	ASTPGQGSNYEQY
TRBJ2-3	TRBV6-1	ASSERVAGGPTDTQY
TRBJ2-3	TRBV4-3	ASSQDTYTQY
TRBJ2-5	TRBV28	ASNTLAVQETQY
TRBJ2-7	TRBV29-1	SVGSGSHSYEQY
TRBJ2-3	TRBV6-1	ASSVTSGGAWDTQY
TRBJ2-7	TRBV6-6	ASSLPGTVHYEQY
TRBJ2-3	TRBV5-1	ASSLLGGVTDTQY
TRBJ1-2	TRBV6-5	ASSSLRQGGGYT
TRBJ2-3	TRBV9	ASSVQGITDTQY
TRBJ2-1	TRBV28	ASIPGASGAYNEQF
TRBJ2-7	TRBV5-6	ASSSQGIYEQY
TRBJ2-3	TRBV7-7	ASSLVRAGDTQY
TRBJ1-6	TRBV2	ASGRGEGNSPLH
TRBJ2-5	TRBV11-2	ATQGEEETQY
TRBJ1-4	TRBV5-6	ASSSGTGLEKLF
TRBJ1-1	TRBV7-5	VRSQSSRNTEAF
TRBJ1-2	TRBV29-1	SGTIGQAGGYT
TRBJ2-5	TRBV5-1	ATAPGLAAQETQY
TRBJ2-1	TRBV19	ASSLAGVYNEQF
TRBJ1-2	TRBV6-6	ASSPYPDRNYGYT
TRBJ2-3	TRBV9	ASSVPDSGDTQY
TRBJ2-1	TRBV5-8	ASRSRDSINEQF
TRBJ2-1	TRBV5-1	ASSLVSTYTYNEQF
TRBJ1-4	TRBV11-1	ASSWTGGLNEKLF
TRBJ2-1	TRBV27	ASSLRYEFDEQF
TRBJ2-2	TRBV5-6	ASSLITGTGELF
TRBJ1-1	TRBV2	ASSPQFGLGTEAF
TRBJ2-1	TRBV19	ASSITSGSPYNEQF
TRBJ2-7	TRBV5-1	ASSIQREDSYEQY
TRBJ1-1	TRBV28	ASSLDGGDTEAF
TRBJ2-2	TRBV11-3	ASSLAAENTGELF
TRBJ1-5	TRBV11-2	ASSLGAGGNQPQH
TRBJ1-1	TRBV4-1	ASSHSLNTEAF
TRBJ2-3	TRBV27	ASSRQGDTDTQY
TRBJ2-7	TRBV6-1	ASSEWLRGYEQY
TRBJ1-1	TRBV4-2	ASSQGQGWNTEAF
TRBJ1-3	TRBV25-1	ASSDPGFGNTIY
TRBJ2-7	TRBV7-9	ASSPRDRAYEQY
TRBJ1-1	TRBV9	ASGLSGSTEAF